The 24 T cell receptor beta chains below were found in one sample sequenced in a study of blood T cell repertoires in COVID-19. TCRdb keeps only in-frame clones here, not all; method: immunoSEQ multiplex PCR. The sample has some 120,000 clones, roughly 76% seen once; the top ten hold 8.5% to 12%. The specimen was peripheral blood. These receptors were obtained from a human donor in a cohort sampled during active COVID-19.

The chain joins TRBV6-5 to TRBJ2-1; TRBD1 matches at 8 bases. The CDR3 spans 13 residues. Germline V gene data show CDR1 as MNHEY and CDR2 as SVGAGI. V was clipped by 8 bases and J by 6 bases; unmatched bases: 6. CDR3 protein: CASHRDRPNEQFF. In DNA form, the CDR3 reads TGTGCCAGCCACCGGGACAGGCCCAATGAGCAGTTCTTC.

The chain has TRBV6-2 or TRBV6-3 and TRBJ2-1, with 7 bases matching TRBD1. The germline gives CDR1 MNHEY, CDR2 SVGEGT. V was pared by 6 bases and J by 4 bases, with 6 bases of the junction left unmatched. The CDR3 spans 14 residues. CDR3 residues: CASSPGGAYNEQFF. The CDR3 coding sequence is TGTGCCAGCAGCCCAGGGGGTGCATACAATGAGCAGTTCTTC.

The table lists this clone with a count of one. The rearrangement links TRBV5-5 to TRBJ2-1; 8 nucleotides match TRBD2. The CDR3 loop spans 16 amino acids. Germline V gene data show CDR1 as SGHKS and CDR2 as YYEKEE (reference sequence). Trimming cost V 2 bases and J 2 bases; bases outside gene matches: 6. The CDR3 spells CASSLRLAGTYNEQFF. The CDR3 coding sequence is TGTGCCAGCAGCTTACGTTTAGCGGGAACCTACAATGAGCAGTTCTTC.

The rearrangement links TRBV4-1 to TRBJ2-7; TRBD2 might be the D (6 bases). The CDR3 is 13 residues long. With 1 base removed from V and 12 bases from J, the gap between germline ends came to 16 bases. Germline V gives CDR1 MGHRA, CDR2 YSYEKL. The CDR3 DNA follows: TGCGCCAGCAGCCAAGCGGTCGACGGGAGCAGGTACTTC. Its protein is CASSQAVDGSRYF.

This clone was picked up one time. This chain links TRBV5-1 with TRBJ2-5, with 13 positions matching TRBD2. The CDR3 is made up of 16 amino acids. The V gene's germline CDR1 is SGHRS and CDR2 YFSETQ. Trimming cost V 3 bases and J 1 base; bases outside gene matches: 3. CDR3 nucleotides: TGCGCCAGCAGCTGGGGACTAGCGGGACGCCAAGAGACCCAGTACTTC. Translating gives CASSWGLAGRQETQYF. Full variable domain (remainder filled in from reference TRBV5-1 and TRBJ2-5): KAGVTQTPRYLIKTRGQQVTLSCSPISGHRSVSWYQQTPGQGLQFLFEYFSETQRNKGNFPGRFSGRQFSNSRSEMNVSTLELGDSALYLCASSWGLAGRQETQYFGPGTRLLVL.

V usage is TRBV5-1 and J usage is TRBJ2-5; perhaps TRBD2 as D (5 bases). Trimming pared 3 bases from V and 2 bases from J, leaving 11 bases between. The CDR3 runs to 14 residues. Germline V gene data show CDR1 as SGHRS and CDR2 as YFSETQ. CDR3 region: CASSSGEGQETQYF. CDR3 nucleotide sequence: TGCGCCAGCAGCTCTGGAGAGGGACAAGAGACCCAGTACTTC.

V and J are TRBV28 and TRBJ2-2; the D gene is possibly TRBD2 (6 bases). The CDR3 has 13 amino acids. Per germline, CDR1 MDHEN and CDR2 SYDVKM. V shed 8 bases and J shed 5 bases, with 12 bases lying between them. The CDR3 is CASLDYSTGELFF. CDR3 DNA sequence: TGTGCCAGCTTGGACTATTCGACCGGGGAGCTGTTTTTT. The variable domain in full, with the rest retrieved from reference TRBV28 and TRBJ2-2, is DVKVTQSSRYLVKRTGEKVFLECVQDMDHENMFWYRQDPGLGLRLIYFSYDVKMKEKGDIPEGYSVSREKKERFSLILESASTNQTSMYLCASLDYSTGELFFGEGSRLTVL.

The chain has TRBV11-2 and TRBJ2-7; D might be TRBD2 (5 bases). Germline CDR1 reads SGHAT; CDR2 reads FQNNGV. The CDR3 totals 15 residues. Between the trimmed V and J ends, which lost 5 bases and 4 bases, there was a span of 18 bases. CDR3 sequence: CASSKPLDSSYEQYF. For the CDR3, the DNA is TGTGCCAGCAGCAAACCACTGGACTCCTCATACGAGCAGTACTTC.

The V and J genes are TRBV28 and TRBJ1-5, with D tentatively TRBD1 (6 bases). Germline V gene lookup returns CDR1 MDHEN and CDR2 SYDVKM. The CDR3 runs to 13 residues. V was trimmed by 6 bases and J by 7 bases, leaving 13 bases between them. For the CDR3, the DNA is TGTGCCAGCAGGCTTCAGGGGAAACAGCCCCAGCATTTT. Its translation: CASRLQGKQPQHF.

This sequence joins TRBV11-2 and TRBJ2-7; D is perhaps TRBD2 (5 bases). The CDR3 is 11 residues long. Trimming took 1 base from V and 10 from J, leaving 8 bases between them. The V gene's germline CDR1 is SGHAT and CDR2 FQNNGV. This CDR3 is CASSLGLAQYF. The CDR3 bases are TGTGCCAGCAGCTTAGGCCTAGCCCAGTACTTC.

The rearrangement links TRBV5-8 to TRBJ2-5; perhaps TRBD2 as D (6 bases). This CDR3 has 14 residues. The germline V gene encodes CDR1 SGHTS and CDR2 YDEGEE. V dropped 4 bases and J dropped 1 base, with 11 bases sitting between them. CDR3 DNA: TGTGCCAGCAGCCTACCCGGGGGCCAAGAGACCCAGTACTTC. Encoded protein: CASSLPGGQETQYF.

The V and J genes are TRBV4-3 and TRBJ1-2, with TRBD1 matching 7 bases. Germline V lookup: CDR1 LGHNA, CDR2 YSLEER. The CDR3 has 15 residues. V dropped 1 base and J dropped 4; count of bases not matched to a gene: 6. For the CDR3, the DNA is TGCGCCAGCAGCCAAGGCCGGGACAGTATCTATGGCTACACCTTC. This encodes CASSQGRDSIYGYTF.

The chain couples TRBV9 to TRBJ2-7, with a possible D match to TRBD2 (5 bases). The germline V gene has CDR1 SGDLS and CDR2 YYNGEE. The CDR3 covers 13 residues. V was cut by 10 bases and J by 3 bases, with 17 bases left in between. CDR3 sequence reads: CASSGSEGYEQYF. The CDR3 bases are TGTGCCTCCTCCGGGTCCGAGGGCTACGAGCAGTACTTC.

The V and J genes are TRBV19 and TRBJ1-5, with TRBD1 as a possible D gene (5 bases). CDR1 LNHDA and CDR2 SQIVND come from the germline V gene (reference sequence). With 4 bases removed from V and 6 bases from J, the gap between germline ends came to 13 bases. The CDR3 is 14 residues long. The CDR3 DNA sequence: TGTGCCAGTAGTAGCCCCGCGACAGTTCAGCCCCAGCATTTT. Protein product: CASSSPATVQPQHF.

The V gene is TRBV11-2, the J gene TRBJ2-3, with 7 bases fitting TRBD1. CDR3 length: 15 amino acids. V trimming: 0 bases; J trimming: 7 bases; junction bases outside the gene matches: 7. The germline CDR1 and CDR2 sequences are SGHAT and FQNNGV. In DNA, the CDR3 is TGTGCCAGCAGCTTAGATGCAAGCAGGGGGAATACGCAGTATTTT. Protein: CASSLDASRGNTQYF. Using reference TRBV11-2 and TRBJ2-3 for the parts outside the CDR3, the full variable domain is EAGVAQSPRYKIIEKRQSVAFWCNPISGHATLYWYQQILGQGPKLLIQFQNNGVVDDSQLPKDRFSAERLKGVDSTLKIQPAKLEDSAVYLCASSLDASRGNTQYFGPGTRLTVL.

The rearrangement joins TRBV11-3 to TRBJ2-2, with 12 positions matching TRBD1. Germline values: CDR1 SGHNT, CDR2 YENEEA. CDR3 length equals 15 residues. V lost 3 bases and J lost 7; bases outside the gene matches: 3. In DNA form, the CDR3 reads TGTGCCAGCAGCTTTGGGACAGGGGGCTTCGGGGAGCTGTTTTTT. Its protein product is CASSFGTGGFGELFF.

The chain joins TRBV2 to TRBJ2-1; 8 bases agree with TRBD2. Per germline, CDR1 SNHLY and CDR2 FYNNEI. The CDR3 runs to 15 residues. V shed 4 bases, J shed 4 bases, and the junction held 6 bases outside the gene matches. CDR3 in amino acids: CASSVSGREYNEQFF. The CDR3 region has the DNA TGTGCCAGCAGTGTAAGCGGGAGAGAATACAATGAGCAGTTCTTC.

This clone was seen just once. V is TRBV14 and J is TRBJ2-7, with D possibly being TRBD2 (5 bases). Deletions cut 0 bases from V and 7 bases from J, with 22 bases between. CDR3 length equals 17 residues. The germline V gene has CDR1 SGHDN and CDR2 FVKESK. CDR3 residues: CASSQDWGVVASGEQYF. The CDR3 region has the DNA TGTGCCAGCAGCCAAGATTGGGGAGTCGTCGCCTCGGGAGAGCAGTACTTC. Full variable domain (remainder filled in from reference TRBV14 and TRBJ2-7): EAGVTQFPSHSVIEKGQTVTLRCDPISGHDNLYWYRRVMGKEIKFLLHFVKESKQDESGMPNNRFLAERTGGTYSTLKVQPAELEDSGVYFCASSQDWGVVASGEQYFGPGTRLTVT.

This sequence joins TRBV7-8 and TRBJ2-3; D is undetermined. Between the trimmed V and J ends, which lost 3 bases and 5 bases, there was a span of 9 bases. Germline V gene sequence: CDR1 SGHVS, CDR2 FQNEAQ. The CDR3 covers 13 residues. As DNA, the CDR3 is TGTGCCAGCAGCTTGACGGGTAGAGATACGCAGTATTTT. Its translation is CASSLTGRDTQYF.

The chain joins TRBV19 to TRBJ2-3; D gene unclear. This CDR3 is 14 amino acids long. V lost 4 bases to trimming and J lost 2 bases, with 10 bases between them. Looked up from germline, CDR1 is LNHDA and CDR2 is SQIVND (reference sequence). This chain's CDR3 is CASSNQVYTDTQYF. The CDR3 coding sequence is TGTGCCAGTAGTAACCAGGTTTACACAGATACGCAGTATTTT. Supplemented by reference TRBV19 and TRBJ2-3, the full variable domain reads DGGITQSPKYLFRKEGQNVTLSCEQNLNHDAMYWYRQDPGQGLRLIYYSQIVNDFQKGDIAEGYSVSREKKESFPLTVTSAQKNPTAFYLCASSNQVYTDTQYFGPGTRLTVL.

CDR3 region: CSAFGGLDTQYF. Here the CDR3 DNA reads TGCAGCGCCTTCGGGGGTTTAGATACGCAGTATTTT. The chain links TRBV29-1 to TRBJ2-3, with a weak D call TRBD2 (6 bases). This CDR3 has 12 residues. Trimming stripped 7 bases from V and 5 bases from J, with 13 bases between. Germline loops: CDR1 SQVTM, CDR2 ANQGSEA.

The chain combines TRBV30 with TRBJ2-7; D is uncertain. The ends were cut back, 3 bases at V and 2 bases at J, with 11 bases in the middle. CDR3 length: 13 residues. CDR1 is GTSNPN and CDR2 is SVGIG in the germline V gene (reference sequence). The CDR3 nucleotides are TGTGCCTGGAGGAGCTCGCCCCCCTACGAGCAGTACTTC. Translation gives CAWRSSPPYEQYF.

This clone has just a few counts. The rearrangement joins TRBV7-9 to TRBJ2-6, with 10 bases aligning to TRBD1. Germline lookup yields CDR1 SEHNR and CDR2 FQNEAQ (reference sequence). Germline trimming cut 5 bases from V and 1 base from J; bases unmatched to any gene: 11. The CDR3 covers 19 residues. CDR3 loop: CASSPDRGQGPSGANVLTF. The CDR3 DNA follows: TGTGCCAGCAGCCCAGACAGGGGGCAAGGCCCGTCTGGGGCCAACGTCCTGACTTTC.

The chain joins TRBV30 to TRBJ1-1; 7 nucleotides line up with TRBD1. This CDR3 region has 13 residues. Trimming cost V 1 base and J 4 bases; bases outside gene matches: 3. Germline values: CDR1 GTSNPN, CDR2 SVGIG (reference sequence). In DNA form, the CDR3 reads TGTGCCTGGAGTGGACAGGGAAGCACTGAAGCTTTCTTT. It encodes CAWSGQGSTEAFF.